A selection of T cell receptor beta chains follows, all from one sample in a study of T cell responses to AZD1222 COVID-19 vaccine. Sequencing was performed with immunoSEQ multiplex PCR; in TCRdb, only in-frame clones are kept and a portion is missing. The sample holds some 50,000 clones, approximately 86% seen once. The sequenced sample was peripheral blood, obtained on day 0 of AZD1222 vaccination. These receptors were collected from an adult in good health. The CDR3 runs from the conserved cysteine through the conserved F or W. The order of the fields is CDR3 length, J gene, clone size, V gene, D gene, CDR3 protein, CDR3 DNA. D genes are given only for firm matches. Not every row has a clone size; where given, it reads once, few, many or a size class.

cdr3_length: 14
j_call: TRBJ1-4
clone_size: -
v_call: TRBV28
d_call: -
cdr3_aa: CASSPGETNEKLFF
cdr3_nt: TGTGCCAGCAGTCCGGGTGAAACTAATGAAAAACTGTTTTTT

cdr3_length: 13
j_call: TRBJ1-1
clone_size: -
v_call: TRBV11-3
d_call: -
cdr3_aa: CASSALGNTEAFF
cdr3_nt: TGTGCCAGCAGCGCCCTTGGAAACACTGAAGCTTTCTTT

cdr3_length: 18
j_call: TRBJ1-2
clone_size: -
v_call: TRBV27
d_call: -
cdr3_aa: CASSSLDDTGITNYGYTF
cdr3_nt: TGTGCCAGCAGTTCCCTGGACGACACAGGGATCACTAACTATGGCTACACCTTC

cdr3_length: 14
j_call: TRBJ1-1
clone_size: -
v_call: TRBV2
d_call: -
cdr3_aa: CASSEDGLGVRAFF
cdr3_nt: TGTGCCAGCAGTGAAGATGGCCTGGGGGTTAGGGCTTTCTTT

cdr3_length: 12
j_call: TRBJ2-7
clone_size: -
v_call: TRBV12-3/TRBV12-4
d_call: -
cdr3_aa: CASSLGGNKQYF
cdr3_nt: TGTGCCAGCAGTTTGGGTGGGAATAAGCAGTACTTC

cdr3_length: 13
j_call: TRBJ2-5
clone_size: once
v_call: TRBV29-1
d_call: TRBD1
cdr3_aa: CSVPDRVKETQYF
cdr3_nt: TGCAGCGTTCCTGACAGGGTCAAAGAGACCCAGTACTTC

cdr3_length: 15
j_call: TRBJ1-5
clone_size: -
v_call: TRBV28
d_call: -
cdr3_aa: CASSLVEGRNQPQHF
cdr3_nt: TGTGCCAGCAGTTTGGTAGAGGGTCGCAATCAGCCCCAGCATTTT

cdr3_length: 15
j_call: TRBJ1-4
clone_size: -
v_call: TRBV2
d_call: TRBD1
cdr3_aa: CASSSPTGGSEKLFF
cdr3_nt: TGTGCCAGCAGTAGCCCGACAGGGGGGAGTGAAAAACTGTTTTTT

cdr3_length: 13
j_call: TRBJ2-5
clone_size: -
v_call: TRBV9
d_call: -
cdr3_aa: CASSVDPGETQYF
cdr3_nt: TGTGCCAGCAGCGTAGACCCTGGAGAGACCCAGTACTTC

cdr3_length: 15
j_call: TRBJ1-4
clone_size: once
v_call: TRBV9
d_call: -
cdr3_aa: CASSAKGGTNEKLFF
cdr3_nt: TGTGCCAGCAGCGCCAAGGGGGGAACTAATGAAAAACTGTTTTTT

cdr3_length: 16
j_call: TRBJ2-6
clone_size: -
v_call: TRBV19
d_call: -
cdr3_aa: CASSIGAGSGANVLTF
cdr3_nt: TGTGCCAGTAGTATAGGGGCAGGGAGCGGGGCCAACGTCCTGACTTTC

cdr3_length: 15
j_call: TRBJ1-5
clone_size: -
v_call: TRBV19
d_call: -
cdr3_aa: CASSIDSDNNQPQHF
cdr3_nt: TGTGCCAGTAGTATAGATTCAGACAACAATCAGCCCCAGCATTTT

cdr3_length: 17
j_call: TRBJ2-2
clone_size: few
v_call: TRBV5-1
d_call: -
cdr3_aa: CASSSGPETGDTGELFF
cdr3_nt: TGCGCCAGCAGCTCAGGGCCCGAGACAGGAGACACCGGGGAGCTGTTTTTT

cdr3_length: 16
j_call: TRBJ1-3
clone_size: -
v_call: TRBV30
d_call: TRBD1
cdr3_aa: CACSTGLSTSGNTIYF
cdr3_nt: TGTGCCTGTTCGACAGGGCTATCAACCTCTGGAAACACCATATATTTT

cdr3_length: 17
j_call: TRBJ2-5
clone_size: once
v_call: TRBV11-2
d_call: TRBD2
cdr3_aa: CASSLVGLAGVEETQYF
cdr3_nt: TGTGCCAGCAGCTTAGTTGGCTTAGCGGGAGTCGAAGAGACCCAGTACTTC

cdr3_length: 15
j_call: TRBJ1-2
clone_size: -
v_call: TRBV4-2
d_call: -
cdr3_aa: CASSQDRSEGYGYTF
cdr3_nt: TGTGCCAGCAGCCAAGATCGGTCCGAAGGATATGGCTACACCTTC

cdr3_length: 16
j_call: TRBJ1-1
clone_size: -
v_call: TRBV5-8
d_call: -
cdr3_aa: CASSLFYRGRNTEAFF
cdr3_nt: TGTGCCAGCAGCTTGTTTTATAGGGGCCGGAACACTGAAGCTTTCTTT

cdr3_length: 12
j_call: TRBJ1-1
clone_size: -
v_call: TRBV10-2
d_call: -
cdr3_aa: CASNRGGDEAFF
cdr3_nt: TGCGCCAGCAACCGGGGCGGCGATGAAGCTTTCTTT

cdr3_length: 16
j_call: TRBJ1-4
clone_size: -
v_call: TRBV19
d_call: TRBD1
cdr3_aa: CASSIPGQGIDEKLFF
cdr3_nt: TGTGCCAGTAGTATCCCCGGACAGGGTATTGATGAAAAACTGTTTTTT

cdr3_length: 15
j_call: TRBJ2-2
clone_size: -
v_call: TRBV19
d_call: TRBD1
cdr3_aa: CASSIGTGGTGELFF
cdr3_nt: TGTGCCAGTAGTATAGGGACAGGGGGGACCGGGGAGCTGTTTTTT

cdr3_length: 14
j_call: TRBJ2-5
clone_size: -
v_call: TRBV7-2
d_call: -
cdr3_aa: CASSKGFFGETQYF
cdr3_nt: TGTGCCAGCAGTAAGGGGTTTTTTGGGGAGACCCAGTACTTC

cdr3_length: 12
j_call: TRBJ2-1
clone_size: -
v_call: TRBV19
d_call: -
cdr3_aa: CASSMWANEQFF
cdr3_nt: TGTGCCAGTAGTATGTGGGCGAATGAGCAGTTCTTC

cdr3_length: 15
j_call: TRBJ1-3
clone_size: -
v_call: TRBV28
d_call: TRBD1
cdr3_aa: CASSPQGASGNTIYF
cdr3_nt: TGTGCCAGCAGTCCGCAGGGGGCGAGTGGAAACACCATATATTTT

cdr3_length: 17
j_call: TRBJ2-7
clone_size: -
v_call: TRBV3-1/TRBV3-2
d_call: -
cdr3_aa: CASSQDLVGRGPYEQYF
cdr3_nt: TGTGCCAGCAGCCAAGATTTGGTCGGGCGAGGCCCCTACGAGCAGTACTTC

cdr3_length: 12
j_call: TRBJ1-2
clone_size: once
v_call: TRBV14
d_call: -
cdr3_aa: CASSQIPPHYTF
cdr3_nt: TGTGCCAGCAGCCAAATACCGCCGCACTACACCTTC

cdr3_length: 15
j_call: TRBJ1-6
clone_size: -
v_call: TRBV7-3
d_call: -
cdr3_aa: CASSSGQGEGSPLHF
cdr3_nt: TGTGCCAGCAGCTCAGGCCAGGGTGAGGGGTCACCCCTCCACTTT

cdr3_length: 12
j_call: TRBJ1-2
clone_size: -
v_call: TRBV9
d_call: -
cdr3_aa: CASSVENYGYTF
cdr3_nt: TGTGCCAGCAGCGTAGAGAACTATGGCTACACCTTC

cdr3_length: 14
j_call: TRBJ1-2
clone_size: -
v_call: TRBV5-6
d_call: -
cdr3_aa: CASSTIQGGYGYTF
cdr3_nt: TGTGCCAGCAGCACAATCCAGGGTGGCTATGGCTACACCTTC

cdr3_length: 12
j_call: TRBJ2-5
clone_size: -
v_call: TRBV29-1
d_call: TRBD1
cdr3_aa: CSVRTGEETQYF
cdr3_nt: TGCAGCGTCCGGACAGGGGAAGAGACCCAGTACTTC

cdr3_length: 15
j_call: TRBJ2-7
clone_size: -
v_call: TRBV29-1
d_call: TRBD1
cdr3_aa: CSVAVSGTGSYEQYF
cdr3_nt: TGCAGCGTCGCAGTCAGCGGGACAGGGTCCTACGAGCAGTACTTC

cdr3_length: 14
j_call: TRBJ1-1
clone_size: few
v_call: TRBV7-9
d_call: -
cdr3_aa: CASSFSYDDTEAFF
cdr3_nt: TGTGCCAGCAGCTTTTCGTACGACGACACTGAAGCTTTCTTT

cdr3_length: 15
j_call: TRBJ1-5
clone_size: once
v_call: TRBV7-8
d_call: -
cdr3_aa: CASSLRGAGNQPQHF
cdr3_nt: TGTGCCAGCAGCTTACGGGGGGCGGGCAATCAGCCCCAGCATTTT

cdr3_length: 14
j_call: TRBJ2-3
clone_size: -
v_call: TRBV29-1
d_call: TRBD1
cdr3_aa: CSAAPGGFTDTQYF
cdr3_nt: TGCAGCGCGGCTCCAGGGGGCTTCACAGATACGCAGTATTTT

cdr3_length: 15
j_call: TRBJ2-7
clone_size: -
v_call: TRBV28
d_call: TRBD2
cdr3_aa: CASSLLRGRALEQYF
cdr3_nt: TGTGCCAGCAGTTTACTCCGCGGGAGGGCCCTAGAGCAGTACTTC

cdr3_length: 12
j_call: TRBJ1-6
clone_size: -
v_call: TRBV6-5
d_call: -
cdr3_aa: CASTGQKSPLHF
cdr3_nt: TGTGCCAGCACAGGGCAGAAGTCACCCCTCCACTTT

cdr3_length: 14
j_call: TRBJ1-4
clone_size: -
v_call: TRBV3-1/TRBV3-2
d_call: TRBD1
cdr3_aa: CASSPTGGSEKLFF
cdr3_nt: TGTGCCAGCAGCCCGACAGGGGGGAGTGAAAAACTGTTTTTT

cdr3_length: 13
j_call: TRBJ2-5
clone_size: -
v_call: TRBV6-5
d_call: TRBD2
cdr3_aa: CASRRGVQETQYF
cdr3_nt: TGTGCCAGCAGGCGGGGGGTGCAAGAGACCCAGTACTTC

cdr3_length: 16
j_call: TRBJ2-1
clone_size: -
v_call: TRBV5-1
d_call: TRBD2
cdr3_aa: CASTLASGPSYNEQFF
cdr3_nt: TGCGCCAGCACACTTGCTAGCGGTCCCTCCTACAATGAGCAGTTCTTC

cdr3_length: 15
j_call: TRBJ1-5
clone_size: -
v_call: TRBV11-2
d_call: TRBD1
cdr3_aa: CASSLGTGDNQPQHF
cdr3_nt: TGTGCCAGCAGCTTAGGGACAGGGGACAATCAGCCCCAGCATTTT

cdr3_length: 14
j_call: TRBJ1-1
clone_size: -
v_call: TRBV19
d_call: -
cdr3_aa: CASKLAGFNTEAFF
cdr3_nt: TGTGCCAGTAAGCTGGCAGGGTTTAACACTGAAGCTTTCTTT

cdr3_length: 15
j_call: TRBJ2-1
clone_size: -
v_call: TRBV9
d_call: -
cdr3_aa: CASSVGGNRWNEQFF
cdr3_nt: TGTGCCAGCAGCGTAGGAGGCAATCGTTGGAATGAGCAGTTCTTC

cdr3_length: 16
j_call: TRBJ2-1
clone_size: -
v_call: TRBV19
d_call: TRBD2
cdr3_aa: CASTPLGLAGNNEQFF
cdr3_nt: TGTGCCAGTACCCCCCTGGGACTAGCGGGAAACAATGAGCAGTTCTTC

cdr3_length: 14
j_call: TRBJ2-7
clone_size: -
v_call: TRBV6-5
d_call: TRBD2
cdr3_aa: CASRKSGRGGEQYF
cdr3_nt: TGTGCCAGCAGAAAAAGCGGGAGGGGAGGCGAGCAGTACTTC

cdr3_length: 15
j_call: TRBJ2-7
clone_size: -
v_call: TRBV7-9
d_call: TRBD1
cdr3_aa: CASSEHRGLDDEQYF
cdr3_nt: TGTGCCAGCAGCGAGCACAGGGGGCTTGACGACGAGCAGTACTTC

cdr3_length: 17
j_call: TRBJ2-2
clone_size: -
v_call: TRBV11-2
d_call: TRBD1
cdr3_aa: CASSSDLQGAGTGELFF
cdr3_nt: TGTGCCAGCAGCTCTGATTTACAGGGGGCTGGGACCGGGGAGCTGTTTTTT

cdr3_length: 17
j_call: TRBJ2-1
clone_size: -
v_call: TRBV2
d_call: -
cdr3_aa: CASRDASPYGFYNEQFF
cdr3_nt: TGTGCCAGCAGGGACGCCAGCCCCTACGGTTTCTACAATGAGCAGTTCTTC

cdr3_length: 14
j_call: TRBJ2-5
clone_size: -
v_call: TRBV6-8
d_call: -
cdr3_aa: CASSYELAQETQYF
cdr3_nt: TGTGCCAGCAGTTACGAACTAGCCCAAGAGACCCAGTACTTC

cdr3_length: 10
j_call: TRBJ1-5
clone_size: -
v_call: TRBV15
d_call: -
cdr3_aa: CATRHQPQHF
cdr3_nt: TGTGCCACCAGGCATCAGCCCCAGCATTTT

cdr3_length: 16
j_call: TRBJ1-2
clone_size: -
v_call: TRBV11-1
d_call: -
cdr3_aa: CASSRGGFGSDYGYTF
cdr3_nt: TGTGCCAGCAGCCGGGGAGGTTTTGGCTCTGACTATGGCTACACCTTC

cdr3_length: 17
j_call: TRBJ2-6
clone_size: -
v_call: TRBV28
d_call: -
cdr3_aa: CASSPTGSYAGANVLTF
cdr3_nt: TGTGCCAGCAGTCCCACAGGGAGCTATGCCGGGGCCAACGTCCTGACTTTC

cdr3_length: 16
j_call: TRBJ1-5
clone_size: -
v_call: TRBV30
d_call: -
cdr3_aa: CAWSVLGGVGNQPQHF
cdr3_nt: TGTGCCTGGAGTGTATTGGGGGGTGTCGGCAATCAGCCCCAGCATTTT

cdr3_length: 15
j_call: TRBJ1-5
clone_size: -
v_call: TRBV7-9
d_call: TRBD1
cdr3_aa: CASSPSGQGAQPQHF
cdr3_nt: TGTGCCAGCAGCCCGAGTGGACAGGGGGCTCAGCCCCAGCATTTT

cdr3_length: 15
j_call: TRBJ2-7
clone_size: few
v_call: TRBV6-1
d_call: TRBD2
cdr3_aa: CASSEGLAGVYEQYF
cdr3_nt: TGTGCCAGCAGTGAAGGGCTAGCGGGGGTCTACGAGCAGTACTTC